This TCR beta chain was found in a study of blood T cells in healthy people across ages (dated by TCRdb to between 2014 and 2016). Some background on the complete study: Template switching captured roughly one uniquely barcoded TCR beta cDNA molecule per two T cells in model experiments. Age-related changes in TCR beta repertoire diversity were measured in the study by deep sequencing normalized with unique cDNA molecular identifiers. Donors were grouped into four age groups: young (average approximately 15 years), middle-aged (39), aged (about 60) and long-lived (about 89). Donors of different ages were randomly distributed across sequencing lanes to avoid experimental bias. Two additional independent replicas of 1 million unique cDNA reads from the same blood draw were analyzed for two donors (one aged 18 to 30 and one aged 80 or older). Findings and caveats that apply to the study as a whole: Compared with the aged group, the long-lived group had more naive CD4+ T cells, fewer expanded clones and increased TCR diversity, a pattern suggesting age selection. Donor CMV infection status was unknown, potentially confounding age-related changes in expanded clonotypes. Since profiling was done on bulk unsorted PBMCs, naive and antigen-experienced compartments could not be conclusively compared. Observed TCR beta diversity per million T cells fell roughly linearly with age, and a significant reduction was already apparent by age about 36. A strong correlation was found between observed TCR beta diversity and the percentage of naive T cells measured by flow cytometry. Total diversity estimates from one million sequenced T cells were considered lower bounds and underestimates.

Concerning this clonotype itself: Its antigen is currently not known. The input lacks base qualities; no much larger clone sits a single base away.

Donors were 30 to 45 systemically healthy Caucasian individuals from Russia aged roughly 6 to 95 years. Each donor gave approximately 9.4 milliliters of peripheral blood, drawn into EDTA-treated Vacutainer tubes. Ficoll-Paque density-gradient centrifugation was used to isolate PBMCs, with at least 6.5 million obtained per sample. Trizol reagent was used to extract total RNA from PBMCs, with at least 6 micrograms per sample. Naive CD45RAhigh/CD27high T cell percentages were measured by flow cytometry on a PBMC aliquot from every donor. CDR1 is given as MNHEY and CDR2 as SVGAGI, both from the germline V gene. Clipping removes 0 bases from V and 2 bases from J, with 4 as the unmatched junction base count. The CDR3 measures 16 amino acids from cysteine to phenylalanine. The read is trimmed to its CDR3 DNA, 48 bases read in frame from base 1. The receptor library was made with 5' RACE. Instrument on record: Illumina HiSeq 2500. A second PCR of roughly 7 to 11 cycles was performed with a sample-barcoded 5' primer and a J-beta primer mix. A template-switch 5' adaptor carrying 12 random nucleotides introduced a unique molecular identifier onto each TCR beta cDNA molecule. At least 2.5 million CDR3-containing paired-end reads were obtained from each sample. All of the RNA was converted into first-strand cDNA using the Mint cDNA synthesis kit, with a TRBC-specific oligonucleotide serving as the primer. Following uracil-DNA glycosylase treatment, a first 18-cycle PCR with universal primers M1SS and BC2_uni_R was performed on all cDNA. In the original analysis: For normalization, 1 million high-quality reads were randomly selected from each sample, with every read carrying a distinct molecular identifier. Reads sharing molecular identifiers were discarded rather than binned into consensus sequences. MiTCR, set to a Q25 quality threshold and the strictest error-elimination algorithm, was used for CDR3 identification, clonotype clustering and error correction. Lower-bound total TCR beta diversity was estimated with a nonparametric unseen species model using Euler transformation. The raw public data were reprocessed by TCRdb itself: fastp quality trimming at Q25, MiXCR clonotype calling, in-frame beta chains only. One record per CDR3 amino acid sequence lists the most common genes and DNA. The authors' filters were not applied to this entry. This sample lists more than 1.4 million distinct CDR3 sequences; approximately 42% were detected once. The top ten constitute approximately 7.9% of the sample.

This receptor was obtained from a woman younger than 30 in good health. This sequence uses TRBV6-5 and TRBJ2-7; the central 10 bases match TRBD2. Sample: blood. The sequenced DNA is TGTGCCAGCAGTTACTCAAGGACTAGCGGACCCTACGAGCAGTACTTC. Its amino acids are CASSYSRTSGPYEQYF.